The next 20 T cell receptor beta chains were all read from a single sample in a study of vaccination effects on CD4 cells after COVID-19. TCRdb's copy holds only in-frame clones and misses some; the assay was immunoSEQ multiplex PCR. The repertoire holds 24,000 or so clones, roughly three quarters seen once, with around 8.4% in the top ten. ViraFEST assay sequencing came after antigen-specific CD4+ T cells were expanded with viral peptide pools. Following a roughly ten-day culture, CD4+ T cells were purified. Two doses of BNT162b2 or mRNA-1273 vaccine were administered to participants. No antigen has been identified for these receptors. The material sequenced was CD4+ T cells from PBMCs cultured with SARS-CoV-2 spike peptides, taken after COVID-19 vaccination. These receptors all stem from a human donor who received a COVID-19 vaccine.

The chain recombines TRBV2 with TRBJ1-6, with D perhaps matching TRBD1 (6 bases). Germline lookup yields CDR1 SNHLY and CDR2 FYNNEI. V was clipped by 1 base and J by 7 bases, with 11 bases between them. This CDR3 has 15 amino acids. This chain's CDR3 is CASSEVRGWNSPLHF. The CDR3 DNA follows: TGTGCCAGCAGTGAAGTCAGGGGATGGAATTCACCCCTCCACTTT. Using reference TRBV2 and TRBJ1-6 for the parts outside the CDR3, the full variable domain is EPEVTQTPSHQVTQMGQEVILRCVPISNHLYFYWYRQILGQKVEFLVSFYNNEISEKSEIFDDQFSVERPDGSNFTLKIRSTKLEDSAMYFCASSEVRGWNSPLHFGNGTRLTVT.

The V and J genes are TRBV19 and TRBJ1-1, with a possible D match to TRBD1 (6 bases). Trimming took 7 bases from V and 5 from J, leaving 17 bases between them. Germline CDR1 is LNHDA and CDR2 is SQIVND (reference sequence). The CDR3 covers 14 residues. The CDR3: CASKETGARTEAFF. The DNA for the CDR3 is TGTGCCAGTAAGGAGACGGGGGCGCGAACTGAAGCTTTCTTT.

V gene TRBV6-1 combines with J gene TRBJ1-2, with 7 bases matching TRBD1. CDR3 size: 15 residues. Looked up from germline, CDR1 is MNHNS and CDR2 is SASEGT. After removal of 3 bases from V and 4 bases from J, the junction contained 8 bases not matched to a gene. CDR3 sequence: CASSEGHRDSYGYTF. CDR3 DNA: TGTGCCAGCAGTGAGGGACATAGGGACAGCTATGGCTACACCTTC.

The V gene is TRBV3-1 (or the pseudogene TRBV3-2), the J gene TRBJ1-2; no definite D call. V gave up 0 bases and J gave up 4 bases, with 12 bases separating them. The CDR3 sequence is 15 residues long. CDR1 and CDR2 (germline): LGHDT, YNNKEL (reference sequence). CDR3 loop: CASSQEYNSSYGYTF. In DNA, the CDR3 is TGTGCCAGCAGCCAAGAATATAACAGTTCCTATGGCTACACCTTC.

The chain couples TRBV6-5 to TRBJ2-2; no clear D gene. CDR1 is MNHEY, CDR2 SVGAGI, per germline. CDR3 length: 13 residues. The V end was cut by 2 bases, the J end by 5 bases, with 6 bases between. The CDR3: CASSYDGTGELFF. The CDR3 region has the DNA TGTGCCAGCAGTTACGACGGTACCGGGGAGCTGTTTTTT.

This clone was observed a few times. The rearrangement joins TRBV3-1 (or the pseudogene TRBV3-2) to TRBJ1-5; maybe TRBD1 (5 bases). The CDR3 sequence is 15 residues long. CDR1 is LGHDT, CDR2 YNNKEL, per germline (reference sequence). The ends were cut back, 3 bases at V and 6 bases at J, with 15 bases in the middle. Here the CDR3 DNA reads TGTGCCAGCAGCCAGGGGACCGGGGGGTTTCAGCCCCAGCATTTT. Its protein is CASSQGTGGFQPQHF.

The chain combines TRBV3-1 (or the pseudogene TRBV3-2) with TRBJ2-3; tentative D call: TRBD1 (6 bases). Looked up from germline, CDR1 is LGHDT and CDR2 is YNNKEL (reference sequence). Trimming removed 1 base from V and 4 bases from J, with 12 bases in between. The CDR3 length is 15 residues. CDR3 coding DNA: TGTGCCAGCAGCCAAGGAACAGGGAAAGCAGATACGCAGTATTTT. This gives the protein CASSQGTGKADTQYF.

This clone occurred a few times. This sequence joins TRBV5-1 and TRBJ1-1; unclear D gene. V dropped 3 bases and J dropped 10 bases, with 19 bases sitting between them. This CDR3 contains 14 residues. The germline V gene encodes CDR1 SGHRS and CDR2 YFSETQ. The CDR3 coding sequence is TGCGCCAGCAGCTCCGCAAGTATGGGAGGTGGAGCTTTCTTT. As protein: CASSSASMGGGAFF.

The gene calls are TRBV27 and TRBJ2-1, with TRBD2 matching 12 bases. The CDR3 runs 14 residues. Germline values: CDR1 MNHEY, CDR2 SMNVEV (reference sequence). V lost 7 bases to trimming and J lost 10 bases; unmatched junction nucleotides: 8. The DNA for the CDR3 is TGTGCCAGCATTAAGTCTAGCGGGGGGGCCGAGCAGTTCTTC. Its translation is CASIKSSGGAEQFF.

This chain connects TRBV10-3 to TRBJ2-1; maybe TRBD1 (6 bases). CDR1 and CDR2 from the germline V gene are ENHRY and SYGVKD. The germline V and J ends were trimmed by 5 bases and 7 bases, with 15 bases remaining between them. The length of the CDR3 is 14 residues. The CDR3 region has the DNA TGTGCCATCAGTAATACCGGACAGCGAAATGAGCAGTTCTTC. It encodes CAISNTGQRNEQFF.

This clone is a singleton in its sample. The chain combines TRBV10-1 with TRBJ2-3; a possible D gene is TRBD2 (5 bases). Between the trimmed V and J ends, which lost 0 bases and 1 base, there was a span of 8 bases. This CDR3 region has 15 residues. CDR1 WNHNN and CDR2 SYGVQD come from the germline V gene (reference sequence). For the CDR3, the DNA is TGCGCCAGCAGTGAGTCGGGAGCGGGCACAGATACGCAGTATTTT. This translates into CASSESGAGTDTQYF.

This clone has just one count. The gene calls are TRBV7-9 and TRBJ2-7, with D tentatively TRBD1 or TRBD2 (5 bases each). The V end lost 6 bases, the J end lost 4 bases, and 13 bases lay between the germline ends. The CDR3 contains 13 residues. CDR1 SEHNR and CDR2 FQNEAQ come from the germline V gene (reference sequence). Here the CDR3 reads CASRIEGIYEQYF. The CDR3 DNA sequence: TGTGCCAGCAGAATTGAGGGGATTTACGAGCAGTACTTC.

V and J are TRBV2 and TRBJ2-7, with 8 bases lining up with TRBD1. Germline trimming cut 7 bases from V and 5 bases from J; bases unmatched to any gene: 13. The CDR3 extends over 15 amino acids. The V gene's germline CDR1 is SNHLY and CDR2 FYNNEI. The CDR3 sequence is CASKIRTGNENEQYF. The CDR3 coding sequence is TGTGCCAGCAAAATTAGGACAGGGAACGAAAACGAGCAGTACTTC.

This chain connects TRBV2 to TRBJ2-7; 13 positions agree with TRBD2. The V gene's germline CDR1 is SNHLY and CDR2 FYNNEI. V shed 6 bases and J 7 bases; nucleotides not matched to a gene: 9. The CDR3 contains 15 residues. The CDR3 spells CASRELAGGPGEQYF. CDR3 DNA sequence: TGTGCCAGCAGAGAACTAGCGGGAGGGCCTGGTGAGCAGTACTTC. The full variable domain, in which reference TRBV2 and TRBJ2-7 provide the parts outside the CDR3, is EPEVTQTPSHQVTQMGQEVILRCVPISNHLYFYWYRQILGQKVEFLVSFYNNEISEKSEIFDDQFSVERPDGSNFTLKIRSTKLEDSAMYFCASRELAGGPGEQYFGPGTRLTVT.

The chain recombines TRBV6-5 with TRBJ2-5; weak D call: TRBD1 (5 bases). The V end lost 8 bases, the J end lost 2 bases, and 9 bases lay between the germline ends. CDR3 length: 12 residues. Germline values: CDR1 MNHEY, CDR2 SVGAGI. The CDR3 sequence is CASWGLQETQYF. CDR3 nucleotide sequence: TGTGCCAGCTGGGGCCTACAAGAGACCCAGTACTTC.

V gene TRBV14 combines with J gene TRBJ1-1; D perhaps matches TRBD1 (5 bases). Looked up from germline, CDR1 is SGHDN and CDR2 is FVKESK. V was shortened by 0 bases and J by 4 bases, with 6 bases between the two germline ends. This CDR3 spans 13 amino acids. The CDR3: CASSQERGTEAFF. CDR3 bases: TGTGCCAGCAGCCAAGAGAGGGGCACTGAAGCTTTCTTT.

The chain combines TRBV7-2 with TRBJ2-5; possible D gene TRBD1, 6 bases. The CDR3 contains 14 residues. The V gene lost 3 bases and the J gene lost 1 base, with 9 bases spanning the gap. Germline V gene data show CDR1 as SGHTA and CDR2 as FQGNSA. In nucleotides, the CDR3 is TGTGCCAGCAGCTTTCAGGGGTCCCAAGAGACCCAGTACTTC. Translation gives CASSFQGSQETQYF.

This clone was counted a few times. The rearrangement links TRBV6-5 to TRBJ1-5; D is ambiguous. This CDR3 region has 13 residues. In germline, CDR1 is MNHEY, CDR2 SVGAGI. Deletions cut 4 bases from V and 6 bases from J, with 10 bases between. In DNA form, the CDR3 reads TGTGCCAGCAGTTCTCCCGGCCTTCAGCCCCAGCATTTT. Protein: CASSSPGLQPQHF.

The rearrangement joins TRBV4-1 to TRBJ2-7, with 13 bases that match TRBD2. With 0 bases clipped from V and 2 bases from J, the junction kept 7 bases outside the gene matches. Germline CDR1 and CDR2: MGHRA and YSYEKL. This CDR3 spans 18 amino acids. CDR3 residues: CASSQERTSGRGAYEQYF. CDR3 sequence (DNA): TGCGCCAGCAGCCAAGAACGGACTAGCGGGAGAGGGGCCTACGAGCAGTACTTC.

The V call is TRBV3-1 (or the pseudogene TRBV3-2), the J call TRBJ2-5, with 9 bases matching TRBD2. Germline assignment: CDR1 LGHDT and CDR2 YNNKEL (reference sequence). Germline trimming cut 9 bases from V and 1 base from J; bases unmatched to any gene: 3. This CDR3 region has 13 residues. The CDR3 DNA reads TGTGCCAGTTTACTAGCGGGCCAAGAGACCCAGTACTTC. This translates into CASLLAGQETQYF.